These 15 T cell receptor beta chains were sequenced from one sample in a study of T cells after yellow fever vaccination. TCRdb used MiXCR to reprocess the 5' RACE reads, holding one entry per CDR3 protein. This sample has some 120,000 distinct CDR3 sequences, with around 8.6% found just once. The sample was CD8+ T cells sorted from PBMCs, taken 45 days after the yellow fever booster vaccination. The receptor set was obtained from a man under 40 who received the YFV17D yellow fever vaccine.

This clonotype appeared many times. This chain connects TRBV24-1 to TRBJ2-3, with TRBD1 identical over 8 bases. The germline CDR1 and CDR2 sequences are KGHDR and SFDVKD. This CDR3 has 13 amino acids. The J segment lost 1 base and the V segment lost 9 bases, leaving 2 bases of the junction unmatched. This CDR3 is CATGTGRTDTQYF. The CDR3 bases are TGTGCCACCGGGACAGGCCGCACAGATACGCAGTATTTT.

This clonotype was picked up many times. The rearrangement uses TRBV5-5 and TRBJ2-7, with 11 positions matching TRBD2. The CDR3 sequence is 15 residues long. V dropped 1 base and J dropped 3; count of bases not matched to a gene: 3. Germline V CDR1 and CDR2: SGHKS, YYEKEE (reference sequence). CDR3 amino acids: CASSLPTSGIYEQYF. The CDR3 region has the DNA TGTGCCAGCAGCTTGCCGACTAGCGGGATCTACGAGCAGTACTTC.

This clonotype was recorded at least ten times. The chain recombines TRBV7-9 with TRBJ2-1; TRBD2 agrees at 7 bases. Germline CDR1 is SEHNR and CDR2 is FQNEAQ (reference sequence). The CDR3 contains 11 residues. The ends lost 4 bases at V and 9 bases at J; junction bases unmatched: 0. The CDR3 sequence: CASSSGGEQFF. The DNA of the CDR3 is TGTGCCAGCAGCTCGGGGGGTGAGCAGTTCTTC.

The table lists this clonotype with many counts. This rearrangement joins TRBV5-6 to TRBJ2-3, with 12 nucleotides matching TRBD2. The CDR3 runs 16 residues. Germline V CDR1 and CDR2: SGHDT, YYEEEE. The ends lost 1 base at V and 6 bases at J; junction bases unmatched: 6. The CDR3 nucleotides read TGTGCCAGCAGCTTGCCGACTAGCGGGAGATGGGATACGCAGTATTTT. It specifies CASSLPTSGRWDTQYF.

The chain combines TRBV4-3 with TRBJ2-5; 7 bases line up with TRBD2. J gave up 3 bases and V 4 bases, and 14 bases lay outside the gene matches. CDR3 length: 17 amino acids. Germline lookup yields CDR1 LGHNA and CDR2 YSLEER. Here the CDR3 DNA reads TGCGCCAGCAGCCTCAACTGGGCCGGGACTAAGGAAGAGACCCAGTACTTC. It encodes CASSLNWAGTKEETQYF.

This clonotype was observed many times. V and J are TRBV3-1 and TRBJ1-4; D is ambiguous. The CDR3 totals 15 residues. Trimming took 4 bases from V and 7 from J, leaving 16 bases between them. CDR1 and CDR2 from the germline V gene are LGHDT and YNNKEL (reference sequence). CDR3 coding DNA: TGTGCCAGCAGCCCCTTTGATTTTCGGGGTGAAAAACTGTTTTTT. As protein: CASSPFDFRGEKLFF.

A remark on this clonotype: Possible read error: a much larger clone is one base away. The chain employs TRBV29-1 and TRBJ2-7; 8 bases agree with TRBD1. The CDR3 contains 13 residues. With 3 bases clipped from V and 3 bases from J, the junction kept 4 bases outside the gene matches. Germline V gene data show CDR1 as SQVTM and CDR2 as ANQGSEA. CDR3 sequence reads: CSVEATGVYEQYF. CDR3 coding DNA: TGCAGCGTTGAGGCGACAGGGGTCTACGAGCAGTACTTC.

Ten or more counts support this clonotype. This rearrangement joins TRBV5-1 to TRBJ1-2; D might be TRBD1 (5 bases). The ends were cut back, 4 bases at V and 2 bases at J, with 15 bases in the middle. CDR3 length: 15 amino acids. Germline loops: CDR1 SGHRS, CDR2 YFSETQ. CDR3 protein: CASSPGVGDNYGYTF. DNA of the CDR3: TGCGCCAGCAGCCCTGGTGTGGGGGACAACTATGGCTACACCTTC. Full variable domain (remainder filled in from reference TRBV5-1 and TRBJ1-2): KAGVTQTPRYLIKTRGQQVTLSCSPISGHRSVSWYQQTPGQGLQFLFEYFSETQRNKGNFPGRFSGRQFSNSRSEMNVSTLELGDSALYLCASSPGVGDNYGYTFGSGTRLTVV.

This clonotype has a count of ten or more. The genes are TRBV2 and TRBJ1-5; perhaps TRBD1 as D (5 bases). Germline lookup yields CDR1 SNHLY and CDR2 FYNNEI. The germline V and J ends were trimmed by 6 bases and 4 bases, with 13 bases remaining between them. CDR3 length: 14 amino acids. The CDR3 sequence is CASRRDSLNQPQHF. DNA for the CDR3: TGTGCCAGCAGGAGAGACAGTCTTAATCAGCCCCAGCATTTT. Filled out from reference TRBV2 and TRBJ1-5, the complete variable domain reads EPEVTQTPSHQVTQMGQEVILRCVPISNHLYFYWYRQILGQKVEFLVSFYNNEISEKSEIFDDQFSVERPDGSNFTLKIRSTKLEDSAMYFCASRRDSLNQPQHFGDGTRLSIL.

In this sample, this clonotype turned up many times. This rearrangement joins TRBV11-2 to TRBJ2-7; D perhaps matches TRBD1 (6 bases). V shed 5 bases and J shed 3 bases, with 14 bases lying between them. CDR1 and CDR2 (germline): SGHAT, FQNNGV. The CDR3 contains 14 residues. CDR3 DNA: TGTGCCAGCAGCCTAGGGGGAGTCGGCTACGAGCAGTACTTC. Translation: CASSLGGVGYEQYF.

Only a few counts were recorded for this clonotype. The gene calls are TRBV20-1 and TRBJ2-7, with 8 bases that match TRBD2. Trimming cost V 5 bases and J 0 bases; bases outside gene matches: 9. From germline, CDR1 is DFQATT and CDR2 SNEGSKA (reference sequence). The CDR3 spans 15 residues. CDR3 DNA sequence: TGCAGTGCTGGGGAGGGCCTAGCGGGCTCCTACGAGCAGTACTTC. Its translation: CSAGEGLAGSYEQYF.

The rearrangement links TRBV4-2 to TRBJ2-5, with D possibly TRBD2 on 5 matching bases. The CDR3 runs 16 residues. Trimming took off 0 bases at V and 2 bases at J, with 13 bases between the two ends. Germline CDR1 reads LGHNA; CDR2 reads YNFKEQ. The chain's CDR3 is CASSQDRVAPQETQYF. The CDR3 DNA reads TGTGCCAGCAGCCAAGATCGGGTAGCGCCGCAAGAGACCCAGTACTTC.

This clonotype came up many times. The chain links TRBV28 to TRBJ2-5, with 15 positions matching TRBD2. Germline assignment: CDR1 MDHEN and CDR2 SYDVKM. The ends lost 6 bases at V and 4 bases at J; junction bases unmatched: 0. CDR3 length: 14 residues. The CDR3 DNA is TGTGCCAGCAGGGGACTAGCGGGAGGAGAGACCCAGTACTTC. This sequence encodes CASRGLAGGETQYF.

In this sample, this clonotype turned up a few times. The chain carries TRBV5-4 and TRBJ2-7; the match to TRBD2 covers 8 bases. Germline V gene data show CDR1 as SGHNT and CDR2 as YYREEE (reference sequence). The CDR3 contains 14 residues. The V and J ends lost 7 bases and 5 bases, in that order; junction bases with no gene match: 11. The CDR3 loop is CASLRSGEGHEQYF. The CDR3 DNA reads TGTGCCAGCCTACGTAGCGGGGAGGGCCACGAGCAGTACTTC.

This clonotype occurred many times. The chain combines TRBV4-3 with TRBJ2-3; 9 nucleotides line up with TRBD2. The CDR3 runs 16 residues. V lost 4 bases, J lost 4 bases, and 9 bases stayed unmatched. From germline, CDR1 is LGHNA and CDR2 YSLEER. The CDR3 DNA is TGCGCCAGCAGCCGACTAGCGGAGACCCCCGCAGATACGCAGTATTTT. Its protein product is CASSRLAETPADTQYF.